This record concerns one TCR beta chain sequence. The data derive from a study of control samples from healthy donors and cancer patients. This CDR3 comprises 17 residues. Germline values: CDR1 MDHEN, CDR2 SYDVKM. Trimming stripped 6 bases from V and 0 bases from J, with 17 bases between. TCRdb keeps only in-frame clones here, not all; method: immunoSEQ multiplex PCR. Of 95,000 to 100,000 clones listed, roughly 91% are singletons. The specimen sequenced was blood. This clonotype was sampled from a man under 40 in good health. This sequence joins TRBV28 and TRBJ2-2, with unresolved D. The CDR3 sequence: CASRASWYRANTGELFF. CDR3 DNA: TGTGCCAGCAGGGCGAGTTGGTACAGAGCGAACACCGGGGAGCTGTTTTTT.